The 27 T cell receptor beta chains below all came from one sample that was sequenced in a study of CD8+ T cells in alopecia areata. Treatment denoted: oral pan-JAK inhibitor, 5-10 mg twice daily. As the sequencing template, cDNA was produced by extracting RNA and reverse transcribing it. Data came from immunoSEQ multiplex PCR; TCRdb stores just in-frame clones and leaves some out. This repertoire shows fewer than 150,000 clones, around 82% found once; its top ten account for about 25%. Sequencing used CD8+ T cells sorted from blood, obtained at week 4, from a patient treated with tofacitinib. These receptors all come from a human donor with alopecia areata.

CDR3 bases: TGCGCCAGCAGCCAAGGGTCTCCGGGCACCAATGAGCAGTTCTTC. Amino acids: CASSQGSPGTNEQFF. The chain couples TRBV4-3 to TRBJ2-1; D gene uncertain. Looked up from germline, CDR1 is LGHNA and CDR2 is YSLEER. Trimming took 1 base from V and 6 from J, leaving 13 bases between them. This CDR3 comprises 15 residues.

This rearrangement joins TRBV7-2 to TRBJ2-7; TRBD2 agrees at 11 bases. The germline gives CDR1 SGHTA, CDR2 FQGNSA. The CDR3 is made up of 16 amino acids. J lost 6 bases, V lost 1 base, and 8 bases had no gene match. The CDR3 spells CASSLVAGTSGVEQYF. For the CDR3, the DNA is TGTGCCAGCAGCTTAGTTGCCGGGACTAGCGGTGTCGAGCAGTACTTC.

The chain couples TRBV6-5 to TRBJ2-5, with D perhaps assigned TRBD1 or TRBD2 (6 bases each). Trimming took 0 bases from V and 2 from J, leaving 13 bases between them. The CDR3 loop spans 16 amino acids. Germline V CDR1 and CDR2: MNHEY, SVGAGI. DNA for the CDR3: TGTGCCAGCAGTTACTCCGTTGGAGGGGGTCAAGAGACCCAGTACTTC. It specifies CASSYSVGGGQETQYF.

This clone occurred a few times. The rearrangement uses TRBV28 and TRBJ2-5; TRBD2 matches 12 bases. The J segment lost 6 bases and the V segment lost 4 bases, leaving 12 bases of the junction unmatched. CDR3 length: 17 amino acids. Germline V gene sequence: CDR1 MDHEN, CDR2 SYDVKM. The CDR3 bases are TGTGCCAGCAGTTCACTCGGACTAGCGGGGCTGTCGAAGACCCAGTACTTC. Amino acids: CASSSLGLAGLSKTQYF.

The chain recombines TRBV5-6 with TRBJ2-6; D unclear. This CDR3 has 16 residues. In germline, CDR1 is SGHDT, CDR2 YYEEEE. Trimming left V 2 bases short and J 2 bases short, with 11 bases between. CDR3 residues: CASSLGEAAGANVLTF. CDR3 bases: TGTGCCAGCAGCTTAGGTGAGGCAGCTGGGGCCAACGTCCTGACTTTC.

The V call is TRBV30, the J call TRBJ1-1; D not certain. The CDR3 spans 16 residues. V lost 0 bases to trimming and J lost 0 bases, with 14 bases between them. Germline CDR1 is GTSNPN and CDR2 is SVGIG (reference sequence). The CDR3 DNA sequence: TGTGCCTGGAGTGTAAACCCACCGGTAATGAACACTGAAGCTTTCTTT. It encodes CAWSVNPPVMNTEAFF.

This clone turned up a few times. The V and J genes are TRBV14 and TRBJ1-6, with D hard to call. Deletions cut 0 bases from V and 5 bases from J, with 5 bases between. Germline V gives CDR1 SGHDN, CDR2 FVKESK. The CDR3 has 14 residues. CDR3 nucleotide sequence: TGTGCCAGCAGCCAAGACTGGGATAATTCACCCCTCCACTTT. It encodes CASSQDWDNSPLHF.

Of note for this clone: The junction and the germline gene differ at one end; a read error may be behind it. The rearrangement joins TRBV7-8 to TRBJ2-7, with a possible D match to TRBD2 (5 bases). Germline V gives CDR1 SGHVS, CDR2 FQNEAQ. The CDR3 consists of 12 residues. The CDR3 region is CASSLATYEQYF. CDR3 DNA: TGTGCCAGCAGCCTAGCTACCTACGAGCAGTACTTC.

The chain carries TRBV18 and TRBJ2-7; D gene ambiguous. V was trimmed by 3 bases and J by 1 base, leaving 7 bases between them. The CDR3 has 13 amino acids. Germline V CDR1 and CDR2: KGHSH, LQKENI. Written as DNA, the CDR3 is TGTGCCAGCTCACCGGCATATTCCTACGAGCAGTACTTC. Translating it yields CASSPAYSYEQYF.

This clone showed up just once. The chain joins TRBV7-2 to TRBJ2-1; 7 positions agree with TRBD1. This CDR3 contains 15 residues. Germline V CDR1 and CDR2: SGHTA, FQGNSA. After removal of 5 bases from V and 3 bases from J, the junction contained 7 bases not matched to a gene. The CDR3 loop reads CASSTQGDLYNEQFF. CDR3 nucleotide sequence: TGTGCCAGCAGCACGCAGGGGGACCTCTACAATGAGCAGTTCTTC.

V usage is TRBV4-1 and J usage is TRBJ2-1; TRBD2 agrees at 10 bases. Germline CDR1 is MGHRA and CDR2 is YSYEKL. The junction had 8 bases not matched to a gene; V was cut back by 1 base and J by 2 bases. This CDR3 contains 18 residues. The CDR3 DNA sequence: TGCGCCAGCAGCCAAGTTGAGCTAGCGGGGGAACCCTACAATGAGCAGTTCTTC. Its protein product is CASSQVELAGEPYNEQFF.

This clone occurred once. The CDR3, as DNA: TGTGCTAGTGGTGATCCCTTTCAGGATGAGCAGTTCTTC. As protein: CASGDPFQDEQFF. V usage is TRBV12-5 and J usage is TRBJ2-1; D gene ambiguous. CDR3 length: 13 residues. V was cut by 5 bases and J by 8 bases, with 13 bases left in between. CDR1 is LGHNT, CDR2 FRNRAP, per germline. Filled out from reference TRBV12-5 and TRBJ2-1, the complete variable domain reads DARVTQTPRHKVTEMGQEVTMRCQPILGHNTVFWYRQTMMQGLELLAYFRNRAPLDDSGMPKDRFSAEMPDATLATLKIQPSEPRDSAVYFCASGDPFQDEQFFGPGTRLTVL.

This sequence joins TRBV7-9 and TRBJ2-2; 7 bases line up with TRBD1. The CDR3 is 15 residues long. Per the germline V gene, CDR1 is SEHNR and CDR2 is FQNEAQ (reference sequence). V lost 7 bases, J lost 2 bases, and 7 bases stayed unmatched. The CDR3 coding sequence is TGTGCCAGCACCCGACAGGGTTCCAACACCGGGGAGCTGTTTTTT. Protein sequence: CASTRQGSNTGELFF.

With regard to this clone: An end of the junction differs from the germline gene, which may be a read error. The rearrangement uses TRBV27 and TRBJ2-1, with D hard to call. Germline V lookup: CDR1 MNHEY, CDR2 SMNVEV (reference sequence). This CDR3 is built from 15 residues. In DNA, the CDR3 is TGTGCCAGCCCCTATGCCGGTGGCTCCGACAAGGAGCAGTTCTTC. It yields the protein CASPYAGGSDKEQFF.

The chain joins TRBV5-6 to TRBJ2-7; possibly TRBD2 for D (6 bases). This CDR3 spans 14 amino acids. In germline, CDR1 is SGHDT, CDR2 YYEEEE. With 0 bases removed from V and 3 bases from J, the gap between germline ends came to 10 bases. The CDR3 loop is CASSLDGLYYEQYF. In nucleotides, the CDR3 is TGTGCCAGCAGCTTGGATGGACTATACTACGAGCAGTACTTC.

As DNA, the CDR3 is TGCAGCGCGGAGGGGGACGGGAAATCAGATACGCAGTATTTT. Its protein is CSAEGDGKSDTQYF. The rearrangement joins TRBV29-1 to TRBJ2-3, with D perhaps assigned TRBD1 or TRBD2 (6 bases each). The CDR3 runs 14 residues. Germline loops: CDR1 SQVTM, CDR2 ANQGSEA. Trimming removed 7 bases at V and 4 bases at J, with 18 bases between.

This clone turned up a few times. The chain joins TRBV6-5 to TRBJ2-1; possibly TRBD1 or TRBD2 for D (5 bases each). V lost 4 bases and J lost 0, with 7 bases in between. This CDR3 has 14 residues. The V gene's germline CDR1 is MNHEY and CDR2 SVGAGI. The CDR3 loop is CASSWGSSYNEQFF. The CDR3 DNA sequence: TGTGCCAGCAGTTGGGGGAGCTCCTACAATGAGCAGTTCTTC.

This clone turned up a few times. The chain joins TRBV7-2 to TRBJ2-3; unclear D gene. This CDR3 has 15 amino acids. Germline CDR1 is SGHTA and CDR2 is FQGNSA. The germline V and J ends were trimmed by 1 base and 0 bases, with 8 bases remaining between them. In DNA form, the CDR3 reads TGTGCCAGCAGCTTAGTTGGCAGAAGCACAGATACGCAGTATTTT. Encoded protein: CASSLVGRSTDTQYF.

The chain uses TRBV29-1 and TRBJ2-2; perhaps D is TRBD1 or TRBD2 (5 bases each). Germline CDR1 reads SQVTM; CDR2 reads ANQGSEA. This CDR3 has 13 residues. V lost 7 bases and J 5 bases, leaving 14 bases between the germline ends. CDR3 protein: CSGRERGTGELFF. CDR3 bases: TGCAGCGGACGGGAAAGGGGAACCGGGGAGCTGTTTTTT.

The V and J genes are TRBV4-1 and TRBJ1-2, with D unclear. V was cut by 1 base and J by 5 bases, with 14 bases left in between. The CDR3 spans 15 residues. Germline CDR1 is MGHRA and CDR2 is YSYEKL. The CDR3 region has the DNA TGCGCCAGCAGCCAAGTACGTACAGCCGAATATGGCTACACCTTC. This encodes CASSQVRTAEYGYTF.

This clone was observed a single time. The chain's CDR3 is CASSVVGDHGTDTQYF. In nucleotides, the CDR3 is TGTGCCAGCAGCGTAGTGGGGGATCATGGCACAGATACGCAGTATTTT. The V call is TRBV9, the J call TRBJ2-3; D is perhaps TRBD1 or TRBD2 (5 bases each). Germline CDR1 and CDR2: SGDLS and YYNGEE. CDR3 length: 16 amino acids. Trimming cost V 0 bases and J 1 base, with 12 bases left between them.

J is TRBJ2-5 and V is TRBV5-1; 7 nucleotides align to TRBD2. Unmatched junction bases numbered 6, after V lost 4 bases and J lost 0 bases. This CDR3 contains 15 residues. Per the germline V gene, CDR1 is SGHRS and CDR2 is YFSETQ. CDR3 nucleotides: TGCGCCAGCAGCGTGCGCGGGGGAAACCAAGAGACCCAGTACTTC. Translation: CASSVRGGNQETQYF.

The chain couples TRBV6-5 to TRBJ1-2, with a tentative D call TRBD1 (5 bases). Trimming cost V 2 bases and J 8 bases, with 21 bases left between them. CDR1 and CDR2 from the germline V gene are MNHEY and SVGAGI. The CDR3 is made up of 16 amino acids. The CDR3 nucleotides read TGTGCCAGCAGTTACGCTCAGGGACCGAGTATGTGGGGCTACACCTTC. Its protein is CASSYAQGPSMWGYTF.

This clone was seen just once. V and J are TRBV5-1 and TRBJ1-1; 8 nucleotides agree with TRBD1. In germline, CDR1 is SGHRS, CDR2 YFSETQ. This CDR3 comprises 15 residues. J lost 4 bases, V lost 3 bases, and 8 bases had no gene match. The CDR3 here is CASSSRTGSATEAFF. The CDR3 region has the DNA TGCGCCAGCAGCTCCCGGACAGGGTCCGCCACTGAAGCTTTCTTT.

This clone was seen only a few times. The CDR3: CASSLDSVPTEAFF. The CDR3 bases are TGTGCCAGCAGCTTAGATTCCGTCCCCACTGAAGCTTTCTTT. The rearrangement links TRBV7-8 to TRBJ1-1; D unclear. V was pared by 1 base and J by 4 bases, with 10 bases between. Germline V lookup: CDR1 SGHVS, CDR2 FQNEAQ. The CDR3 length is 14 residues.

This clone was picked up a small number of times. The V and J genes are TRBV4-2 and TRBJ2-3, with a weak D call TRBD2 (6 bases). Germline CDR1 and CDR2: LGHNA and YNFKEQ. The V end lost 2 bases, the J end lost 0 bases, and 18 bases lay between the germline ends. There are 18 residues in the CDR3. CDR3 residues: CASSQSLGGYRSTDTQYF. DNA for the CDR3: TGTGCCAGCAGCCAATCCCTGGGGGGATACCGAAGCACAGATACGCAGTATTTT.

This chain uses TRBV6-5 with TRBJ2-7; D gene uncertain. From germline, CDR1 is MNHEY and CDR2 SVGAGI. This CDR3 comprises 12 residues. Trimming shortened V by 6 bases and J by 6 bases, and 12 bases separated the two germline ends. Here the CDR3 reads CASSPPGLEQYF. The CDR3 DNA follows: TGTGCCAGCAGCCCACCCGGGCTCGAGCAGTACTTC.